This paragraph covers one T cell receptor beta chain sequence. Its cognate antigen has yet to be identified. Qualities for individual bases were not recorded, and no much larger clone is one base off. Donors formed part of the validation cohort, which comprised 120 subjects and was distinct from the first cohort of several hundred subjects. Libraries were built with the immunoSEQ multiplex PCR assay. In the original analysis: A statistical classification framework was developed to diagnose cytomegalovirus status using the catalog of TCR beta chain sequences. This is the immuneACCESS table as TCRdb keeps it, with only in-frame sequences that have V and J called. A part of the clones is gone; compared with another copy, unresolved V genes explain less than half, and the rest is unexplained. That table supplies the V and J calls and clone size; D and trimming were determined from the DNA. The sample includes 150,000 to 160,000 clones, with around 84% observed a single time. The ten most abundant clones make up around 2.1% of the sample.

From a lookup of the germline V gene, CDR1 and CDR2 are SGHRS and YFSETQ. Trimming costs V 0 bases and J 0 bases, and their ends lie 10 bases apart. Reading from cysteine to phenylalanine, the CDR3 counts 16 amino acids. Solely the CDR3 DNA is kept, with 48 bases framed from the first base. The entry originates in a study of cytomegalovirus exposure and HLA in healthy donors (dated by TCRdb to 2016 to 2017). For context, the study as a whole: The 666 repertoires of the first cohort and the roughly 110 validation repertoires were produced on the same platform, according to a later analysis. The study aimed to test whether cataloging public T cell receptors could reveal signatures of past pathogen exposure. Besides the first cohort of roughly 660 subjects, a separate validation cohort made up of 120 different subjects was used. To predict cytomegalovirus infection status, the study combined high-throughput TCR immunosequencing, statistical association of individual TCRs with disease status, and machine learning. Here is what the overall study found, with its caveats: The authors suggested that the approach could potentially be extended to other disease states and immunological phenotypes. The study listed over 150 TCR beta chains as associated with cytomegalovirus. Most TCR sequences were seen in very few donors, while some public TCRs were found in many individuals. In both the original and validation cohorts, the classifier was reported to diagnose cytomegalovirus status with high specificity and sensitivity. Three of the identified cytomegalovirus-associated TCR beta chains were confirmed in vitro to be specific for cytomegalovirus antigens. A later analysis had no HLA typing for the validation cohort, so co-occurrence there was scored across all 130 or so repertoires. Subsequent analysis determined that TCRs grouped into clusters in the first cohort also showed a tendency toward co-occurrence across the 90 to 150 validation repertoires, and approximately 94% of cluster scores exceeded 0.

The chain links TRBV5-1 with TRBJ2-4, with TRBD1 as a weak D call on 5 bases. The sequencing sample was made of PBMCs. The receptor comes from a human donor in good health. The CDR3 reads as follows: CASSLAMDIAKNIQYF. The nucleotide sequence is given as TGCGCCAGCAGCTTGGCTATGGACATAGCCAAAAACATTCAGTACTTC.